Below, 27 T cell receptor beta chains from the same sample are listed, as sequenced in a study of T cells after yellow fever vaccination. TCRdb reanalysed the 5' RACE reads using MiXCR and keeps one entry per CDR3 protein. In the table there are 200,000 to 250,000 distinct CDR3 sequences, approximately 3.3% of which are singletons. Sequenced material: CD4+ T cells sorted from PBMCs, taken 10 days after the yellow fever booster vaccination. These receptors were obtained from a young man who received the YFV17D yellow fever vaccine.

This clonotype showed up many times. The J gene is TRBJ1-5, the V gene TRBV5-6; D may be TRBD1 (6 bases). V was trimmed by 2 bases and J by 7 bases, leaving 10 bases between them. Germline V gene sequence: CDR1 SGHDT, CDR2 YYEEEE. The CDR3 has 13 residues. The CDR3: CASSFRGGQPQHF. In DNA, the CDR3 is TGTGCCAGCAGCTTTCGGGGGGGCCAGCCCCAGCATTTT.

This clonotype was detected only a few times. The rearrangement links TRBV7-2 to TRBJ2-7; 8 bases are a match to TRBD1. The germline gives CDR1 SGHTA, CDR2 FQGNSA. Trimming took 5 bases from V and 6 from J; bases not matched to a gene: 12. CDR3 length equals 15 residues. Written as DNA, the CDR3 is TGTGCCAGCAGCCCGAAGATCGGACAGGGTATCGAGCAGTACTTC. It translates to CASSPKIGQGIEQYF.

The V gene is TRBV3-1, the J gene TRBJ2-7; D is possibly TRBD1 or TRBD2 (5 bases each). This CDR3 has 13 amino acids. Deletions cut 3 bases from V and 5 bases from J, with 11 bases between. The germline V gene has CDR1 LGHDT and CDR2 YNNKEL (reference sequence). CDR3 bases: TGTGCCAGCAGCCAGATCGGGACCAACGAGCAGTACTTC. This gives the protein CASSQIGTNEQYF.

This clonotype was seen more than once but under ten times. The chain combines TRBV6-1 with TRBJ1-5; D ambiguous. Trimming took off 3 bases at V and 3 bases at J, with 12 bases between the two ends. This CDR3 comprises 15 residues. CDR1 and CDR2 from the germline V gene are MNHNS and SASEGT. The CDR3 loop reads CASSDYYSNNQPQHF. DNA of the CDR3: TGTGCCAGCAGTGATTATTACAGCAACAATCAGCCCCAGCATTTT.

This clonotype came up a few times. The chain employs TRBV7-2 and TRBJ2-5, with TRBD2 identical over 11 bases. The CDR3 covers 14 residues. Germline CDR1 reads SGHTA; CDR2 reads FQGNSA. With V trimmed by 6 bases and J by 4 bases, 4 bases remained unmatched. CDR3 residues: CASSLSGGVETQYF. The CDR3 DNA reads as TGTGCCAGCAGTCTTAGCGGGGGGGTAGAGACCCAGTACTTC.

This clonotype was picked up many times. The chain combines TRBV10-3 with TRBJ2-3, with unresolved D. CDR1 and CDR2 (germline): ENHRY, SYGVKD. Trimming removed 3 bases at V and 0 bases at J, with 31 bases between. The CDR3 is 22 amino acids. The CDR3 spells CAISDNRGSTLLGDVSTDTQYF. The CDR3 DNA sequence: TGTGCCATCAGTGATAACAGAGGAAGTACTTTGCTTGGTGACGTGAGCACAGATACGCAGTATTTT.

This clonotype was seen a handful of times. This rearrangement joins TRBV6-5 to TRBJ1-2; perhaps TRBD1 as D (6 bases). Trimming pared 6 bases from V and 2 bases from J, leaving 16 bases between. Germline CDR1 is MNHEY and CDR2 is SVGAGI. This CDR3 is built from 15 residues. The CDR3 DNA sequence: TGTGCCAGCAGGCCCTCAGGGGCAGCGAACTATGGCTACACCTTC. Translated, it gives CASRPSGAANYGYTF.

The rearrangement uses TRBV28 and TRBJ1-1; TRBD1 is a possible D gene (5 bases). V was cut by 6 bases and J by 0 bases, with 14 bases left in between. The CDR3 contains 15 residues. From germline, CDR1 is MDHEN and CDR2 SYDVKM. CDR3 DNA sequence: TGTGCCAGCAGCCGTCACTCGACAGTGAACACTGAAGCTTTCTTT. Translating it yields CASSRHSTVNTEAFF. Looking up the rest from reference TRBV28 and TRBJ1-1 gives the full variable domain: DVKVTQSSRYLVKRTGEKVFLECVQDMDHENMFWYRQDPGLGLRLIYFSYDVKMKEKGDIPEGYSVSREKKERFSLILESASTNQTSMYLCASSRHSTVNTEAFFGQGTRLTVV.

This clonotype was seen at least ten times. The rearrangement uses TRBV20-1 and TRBJ2-7, with 8 positions matching TRBD1. The V and J ends lost 5 bases and 6 bases, in that order; junction bases with no gene match: 12. The germline gives CDR1 DFQATT, CDR2 SNEGSKA (reference sequence). There are 14 residues in the CDR3. The CDR3 coding sequence is TGCAGTGCTCGAACCGGACAGGGTTCAACCGAGCAGTACTTC. Its protein is CSARTGQGSTEQYF.

The sample holds many counts of this clonotype. CDR3 amino acids: CASSLNSPLHF. CDR3 DNA sequence: TGTGCCAGCAGTTTAAATTCACCCCTCCACTTT. The chain joins TRBV12-3 or TRBV12-4 to TRBJ1-6; D not certain. V lost 2 bases and J lost 7, with 0 bases in between. This CDR3 has 11 amino acids.

This clonotype was counted at least ten times. The chain has TRBV6-5 and TRBJ2-7, with D perhaps matching TRBD1 or TRBD2 (5 bases each). The germline V gene has CDR1 MNHEY and CDR2 SVGAGI. This CDR3 contains 14 residues. Trimming pared 2 bases from V and 4 bases from J, leaving 12 bases between. The CDR3 loop reads CASSYRRGEYEQYV. In DNA, the CDR3 is TGTGCCAGCAGTTACCGCCGAGGGGAGTACGAGCAGTACGTC.

The table lists this clonotype with a few counts. The chain has TRBV5-1 and TRBJ1-6; D remains unclear. Germline CDR1 reads SGHRS; CDR2 reads YFSETQ. Trimming took 2 bases from V and 7 from J, leaving 10 bases between them. This CDR3 contains 14 residues. In DNA form, the CDR3 reads TGCGCCAGCAGCTTAGAGACGGGGAATTCACCCCTCCACTTT. Amino acids: CASSLETGNSPLHF.

The chain combines TRBV7-9 with TRBJ1-1; 7 bases line up with TRBD1. After removal of 2 bases from V and 0 bases from J, the junction contained 9 bases not matched to a gene. This CDR3 is built from 17 residues. Germline V CDR1 and CDR2: SEHNR, FQNEAQ (reference sequence). CDR3 region: CASSLRDSDFMNTEAFF. CDR3 nucleotides: TGTGCCAGCAGCTTACGGGACAGTGACTTTATGAACACTGAAGCTTTCTTT.

This clonotype has a count of ten or more. V is TRBV29-1 and J is TRBJ2-1, with 10 bases that match TRBD2. Trimming at V came to 7 bases and at J to 1 base, leaving 4 bases not matched to a gene. Germline V gene sequence: CDR1 SQVTM, CDR2 ANQGSEA. The CDR3 spans 14 residues. CDR3 in DNA: TGCAGCGCGAGCGGGGGGGTATCCTACAATGAGCAGTTCTTC. Encoded protein: CSASGGVSYNEQFF.

In its sample, this clonotype was seen many times. The genes are TRBV25-1 and TRBJ1-6, with unresolved D. V was clipped by 7 bases and J by 6 bases, with 7 bases between them. This CDR3 has 12 amino acids. Germline CDR1 reads MGHDK; CDR2 reads SYGVNS. In nucleotides, the CDR3 is TGTGCCAGCACTAAATCTAATTCACCCCTCCACTTT. It encodes CASTKSNSPLHF.

Many counts were recorded for this clonotype. J is TRBJ2-1 and V is TRBV7-6, with 8 nucleotides matching TRBD2. The CDR3 sequence is 12 residues long. With V trimmed by 5 bases and J by 10 bases, 4 bases remained unmatched. In germline, CDR1 is SGHVS, CDR2 FNYEAQ. CDR3 coding DNA: TGTGCCAGCAGCCTCCCGGGGGGGGAGCAGTTCTTC. Protein product: CASSLPGGEQFF.

This clonotype has a handful of counts. This chain connects TRBV11-2 to TRBJ2-1, with no clear D. Deletions cut 4 bases from V and 3 bases from J, with 10 bases between. Germline CDR1 SGHAT, CDR2 FQNNGV. The CDR3 spans 14 residues. The CDR3 region has the DNA TGTGCCAGCAGCTATAGCAGCGACTACAATGAGCAGTTCTTC. It yields the protein CASSYSSDYNEQFF. The whole variable domain, filled in from reference TRBV11-2 and TRBJ2-1, reads EAGVAQSPRYKIIEKRQSVAFWCNPISGHATLYWYQQILGQGPKLLIQFQNNGVVDDSQLPKDRFSAERLKGVDSTLKIQPAKLEDSAVYLCASSYSSDYNEQFFGPGTRLTVL.

This clonotype was counted ten times or more. V usage is TRBV2 and J usage is TRBJ2-3; 13 bases match TRBD2. Germline V gives CDR1 SNHLY, CDR2 FYNNEI. Trimming at V came to 4 bases and at J to 0 bases, leaving 1 base not matched to a gene. The CDR3 is 16 residues long. CDR3 sequence: CASSGTSGGSTDTQYF. DNA of the CDR3: TGTGCCAGCAGTGGGACTAGCGGGGGAAGCACAGATACGCAGTATTTT.

There are many counts of this clonotype. The rearrangement links TRBV4-3 to TRBJ1-5; D gene uncertain. CDR3 size: 13 residues. The V gene lost 3 bases and the J gene lost 5 bases, with 8 bases spanning the gap. In germline, CDR1 is LGHNA, CDR2 YSLEER. The CDR3: CASSHPGDQPQHF. For the CDR3, the DNA is TGCGCCAGCAGCCACCCTGGGGATCAGCCCCAGCATTTT.

J is TRBJ2-2 and V is TRBV2; D is uncertain. The CDR3 runs to 14 residues. Germline V gene data show CDR1 as SNHLY and CDR2 as FYNNEI. The V and J ends lost 2 bases and 5 bases respectively, with 9 bases between them. Here the CDR3 reads CASSELSGTGELFF. As DNA, the CDR3 is TGTGCCAGCAGTGAACTTTCCGGTACCGGGGAGCTGTTTTTT.

This clonotype has a handful of counts. CDR3 in DNA: TGTGCCAGCAGTTACTCAGGGGCAGACTCGAAATCCCTCCACTTT. This encodes CASSYSGADSKSLHF. The genes are TRBV6-5 and TRBJ1-6; maybe TRBD1 (5 bases). The germline V gene encodes CDR1 MNHEY and CDR2 SVGAGI. The CDR3 loop spans 15 amino acids. Trimming removed 0 bases at V and 14 bases at J, with 17 bases between.

This clonotype appeared a few times. The V call is TRBV29-1, the J call TRBJ2-3; TRBD1 agrees at 7 bases. The CDR3 has 13 residues. CDR1 is SQVTM and CDR2 is ANQGSEA in the germline V gene. Trimming took 4 bases from V and 4 from J; bases not matched to a gene: 5. DNA for the CDR3: TGCAGCGTTGCCGCCCAGGGGGCAGATACGCAGTATTTT. Protein: CSVAAQGADTQYF.

The table lists this clonotype with many counts. The V gene is TRBV29-1, the J gene TRBJ1-3, with TRBD1 identical over 7 bases. Germline CDR1 SQVTM, CDR2 ANQGSEA. With 7 bases clipped from V and 3 bases from J, the junction kept 6 bases outside the gene matches. This CDR3 contains 13 residues. CDR3 sequence: CSGRTGRGNTIYF. CDR3 in DNA: TGCAGCGGAAGGACAGGACGTGGAAACACCATATATTTT.

In its sample, this clonotype was seen many times. The chain carries TRBV20-1 and TRBJ1-2; TRBD1 might be the D (6 bases). Germline assignment: CDR1 DFQATT and CDR2 SNEGSKA (reference sequence). Trimming stripped 6 bases from V and 5 bases from J, with 16 bases between. The CDR3 runs 13 residues. The CDR3 loop is CSAGMRGPYGYTF. As DNA, the CDR3 is TGCAGTGCGGGCATGCGGGGGCCTTATGGCTACACCTTC.

This clonotype was seen many times. The chain joins TRBV25-1 to TRBJ1-4; the match to TRBD1 covers 7 bases. This CDR3 region has 14 residues. Per germline, CDR1 MGHDK and CDR2 SYGVNS. Trimming removed 6 bases from V and 4 bases from J; junction bases left unmatched: 5. The CDR3 bases are TGTGCCAGCAGCCCGGGACAGCATAATGAAAAACTGTTTTTT. The encoded protein is CASSPGQHNEKLFF.

This clonotype was counted many times. V usage is TRBV4-3 and J usage is TRBJ2-1; TRBD1 matches at 11 bases. V gave up 2 bases and J gave up 3 bases; unmatched junction bases: 3. Germline assignment: CDR1 LGHNA and CDR2 YSLEER. The CDR3 extends over 16 amino acids. This CDR3 reads CASSQPGTGGYNEQFF. The CDR3 bases are TGCGCCAGCAGCCAACCCGGGACAGGGGGCTACAATGAGCAGTTCTTC.

This clonotype was recorded at least ten times. The chain carries TRBV6-6 and TRBJ2-3, with 7 bases lining up with TRBD2. The CDR3 spans 14 residues. J lost 4 bases, V lost 2 bases, and 3 bases had no gene match. The germline CDR1 and CDR2 sequences are MNHNY and SVGAGI (reference sequence). The CDR3 sequence: CASSYGREADTQYF. The DNA of the CDR3 is TGTGCCAGCAGTTACGGGAGGGAAGCAGATACGCAGTATTTT.